Only a few counts were recorded for the clone carrying this T cell receptor beta chain. The data originate from a study of beta chain features in type 1 diabetes. In all sorted populations, purity surpassed 95%. The CDR3 has 15 residues. Trimming left V 1 base short and J 4 bases short, with 12 bases between. Germline loops: CDR1 SGHTA, CDR2 FQGNSA. Investigators reverse transcribed all isolated RNA, so they sequenced expressed TCRB transcripts. The protocol was immunoSEQ multiplex PCR, while the TCRdb copy is restricted to in-frame clones and leaves out a portion. The data contain around 300,000 clones, 8% of them singletons.

The rearrangement joins TRBV7-2 to TRBJ2-3; D gene unclear. The sequence was collected from a woman aged 18-29 years in good health. Specimen: central memory CD4+ T cells from blood. In nucleotides, the CDR3 is TGTGCCAGCAGCTTAGAGCCCAACAGAGCAGATACGCAGTATTTT. It yields the protein CASSLEPNRADTQYF. Drawing the rest from reference TRBV7-2 and TRBJ2-3, the complete variable domain is GAGVSQSPSNKVTEKGKDVELRCDPISGHTALYWYRQSLGQGLEFLIYFQGNSAPDKSGLPSDRFSAERTGGSVSTLTIQRTQQEDSAVYLCASSLEPNRADTQYFGPGTRLTVL.